Listed here are 32 T cell receptor beta chains from one sample, sequenced in a study of blood T cell repertoires in COVID-19. The method was immunoSEQ multiplex PCR; TCRdb's version includes in-frame clones alone and lacks a portion of them. The data show around 160,000 clones, roughly 90% seen once. Source material: peripheral blood. The receptors stem from a young man with acute or convalescent COVID-19.

The chain uses TRBV10-3 and TRBJ2-5; TRBD1 matches 12 bases. CDR1 and CDR2 (germline): ENHRY, SYGVKD. The CDR3 runs to 15 residues. J was trimmed by 7 bases and V by 10 bases; bases with no gene match: 13. The DNA of the CDR3 is TGTGCCACCGGGACAGGGGGCTCAGGTGCGGGGACCCAGTACTTC. It encodes CATGTGGSGAGTQYF.

This chain connects TRBV5-4 to TRBJ1-1; TRBD1 is a possible D gene (6 bases). The CDR3 spans 15 residues. From germline, CDR1 is SGHNT and CDR2 YYREEE (reference sequence). V was clipped by 2 bases and J by 6 bases, with 17 bases between them. This CDR3 is CASSLQGNNKAEAFF. In DNA, the CDR3 is TGTGCCAGCAGCTTACAGGGAAATAATAAGGCTGAAGCTTTCTTT.

The chain has TRBV10-2 and TRBJ1-1; the match to TRBD1 covers 7 bases. The CDR3 is made up of 20 amino acids. V shed 0 bases and J 7 bases; nucleotides not matched to a gene: 23. Germline V gene sequence: CDR1 WSHSY, CDR2 SAAADI. The CDR3 reads CASSESLGARGNFGVLEAFF. The CDR3 DNA sequence: TGCGCCAGCAGTGAGTCTCTAGGGGCCAGGGGGAATTTTGGGGTCCTTGAAGCTTTCTTT.

This clone showed up just a few times. Other DNA sequences of this sample code for an identical CDR3. The chain joins TRBV5-1 to TRBJ2-3, with 9 bases fitting TRBD1. Germline V gene sequence: CDR1 SGHRS, CDR2 YFSETQ. This CDR3 is 15 amino acids long. Trimming took 4 bases from V and 2 from J; bases not matched to a gene: 5. CDR3 in amino acids: CASSKGQGYTDTQYF. DNA for the CDR3: TGCGCCAGCAGCAAGGGACAGGGCTACACAGATACGCAGTATTTT.

This rearrangement joins TRBV6-5 to TRBJ2-2, with 12 nucleotides matching TRBD1. Germline V gives CDR1 MNHEY, CDR2 SVGAGI. This CDR3 has 15 residues. Trimming removed 5 bases from V and 7 bases from J; junction bases left unmatched: 5. CDR3 amino acids: CASSRDRGPFGELFF. The CDR3 nucleotides read TGTGCCAGCAGTCGGGACAGGGGGCCATTCGGGGAGCTGTTTTTT.

V gene TRBV6-1 combines with J gene TRBJ2-7; possibly TRBD1 for D (6 bases). The V end lost 2 bases, the J end lost 0 bases, and 11 bases lay between the germline ends. There are 15 residues in the CDR3. Germline V gene lookup returns CDR1 MNHNS and CDR2 SASEGT. The CDR3: CASSERGTLSYEQYF. DNA for the CDR3: TGTGCCAGCAGTGAAAGGGGGACACTCTCCTACGAGCAGTACTTC.

The genes are TRBV5-1 and TRBJ2-3, with 7 nucleotides matching TRBD1. The CDR3 is 14 amino acids. Germline V CDR1 and CDR2: SGHRS, YFSETQ. V was clipped by 2 bases and J by 3 bases; unmatched bases: 3. The CDR3 here is CASSFRDRTDTQYF. The DNA for the CDR3 is TGCGCCAGCAGCTTTAGGGACAGAACAGATACGCAGTATTTT.

This chain uses TRBV19 with TRBJ1-1, with 7 bases identical to TRBD1. The germline CDR1 and CDR2 sequences are LNHDA and SQIVND (reference sequence). The CDR3 sequence is 11 residues long. V lost 7 bases to trimming and J lost 10 bases; unmatched junction nucleotides: 6. The CDR3 nucleotides are TGTGCCAGTACAACCAGGGGGATAGCTTTCTTT. Protein product: CASTTRGIAFF.

V is TRBV4-1 and J is TRBJ2-1; 8 positions match TRBD2. CDR3 length equals 17 residues. J gave up 0 bases and V 2 bases, and 6 bases lay outside the gene matches. Germline loops: CDR1 MGHRA, CDR2 YSYEKL. CDR3 DNA sequence: TGCGCCAGCAGCCAACTAGCGGGCCAAAGCTCCTACAATGAGCAGTTCTTC. Its translation is CASSQLAGQSSYNEQFF.

The chain recombines TRBV27 with TRBJ1-2; TRBD1 agrees at 10 bases. CDR3 size: 15 residues. Germline lookup yields CDR1 MNHEY and CDR2 SMNVEV (reference sequence). Trimming removed 5 bases from V and 3 bases from J; junction bases left unmatched: 6. The CDR3 DNA reads as TGTGCCAGCAGTCCCGACAGGGGGCGAGACTATGGCTACACCTTC. It is translated as CASSPDRGRDYGYTF.

This clone was found once. V is TRBV29-1 and J is TRBJ2-7, with 10 bases lining up with TRBD1. Looked up from germline, CDR1 is SQVTM and CDR2 is ANQGSEA. The CDR3 has 14 amino acids. V gave up 1 base and J gave up 5 bases; unmatched junction bases: 5. Here the CDR3 DNA reads TGCAGCGTTGAAGCGTGGGACAGGGGAAACGAGCAGTACTTC. The encoded protein is CSVEAWDRGNEQYF.

The chain combines TRBV6-1 with TRBJ2-3, with TRBD2 as a possible D gene (7 bases). The CDR3 spans 15 residues. Germline CDR1 is MNHNS and CDR2 is SASEGT. Trimming left V 3 bases short and J 5 bases short, with 15 bases between. CDR3 in amino acids: CASSDAGAGIDTQYF. DNA of the CDR3: TGTGCCAGCAGTGACGCGGGGGCGGGGATAGATACGCAGTATTTT.

The V gene is TRBV29-1, the J gene TRBJ2-7; 7 nucleotides line up with TRBD1. V lost 5 bases, J lost 2 bases, and 9 bases stayed unmatched. The germline V gene encodes CDR1 SQVTM and CDR2 ANQGSEA. The CDR3 consists of 14 residues. CDR3 protein: CSVTDRVPPYEQYF. CDR3 sequence (DNA): TGCAGCGTTACCGACAGGGTACCCCCCTACGAGCAGTACTTC.

The chain carries TRBV27 and TRBJ2-5; TRBD1 is a possible D gene (7 bases). There are 16 residues in the CDR3. In germline, CDR1 is MNHEY, CDR2 SMNVEV (reference sequence). The V and J ends lost 1 base and 4 bases respectively, with 16 bases between them. The CDR3 is CASSLYFRGALETQYF. Here the CDR3 DNA reads TGTGCCAGCAGTTTATATTTCAGGGGGGCCTTAGAGACCCAGTACTTC.

The chain has TRBV6-1 and TRBJ1-1; D call uncertain. Trimming took 3 bases from V and 3 from J, leaving 17 bases between them. The CDR3 sequence is 16 residues long. Germline CDR1 is MNHNS and CDR2 is SASEGT. The CDR3 DNA follows: TGTGCCAGCAGTGACGATTTACGGAGCGCATACACTGAAGCTTTCTTT. Amino acid sequence: CASSDDLRSAYTEAFF.

The CDR3 region is CATRPGDRGRDGYTF. The CDR3 DNA follows: TGTGCCACCAGACCGGGGGACAGGGGGCGAGATGGCTACACCTTC. The chain links TRBV24-1 to TRBJ1-2; TRBD1 agrees at 12 bases. CDR1 is KGHDR, CDR2 SFDVKD, per germline. The trim removed 7 bases at V and 6 bases at J, leaving 8 bases unmatched. The CDR3 sequence is 15 residues long.

This sequence joins TRBV19 and TRBJ2-7, with D possibly TRBD1 on 5 matching bases. This CDR3 contains 14 residues. The germline gives CDR1 LNHDA, CDR2 SQIVND (reference sequence). V lost 7 bases and J lost 2, with 15 bases in between. The CDR3 nucleotides read TGTGCCAGTAAGGTAAATGAACAGGCCTACGAGCAGTACTTC. Its protein product is CASKVNEQAYEQYF.

The V gene is TRBV5-1, the J gene TRBJ1-1; a possible D gene is TRBD1 (6 bases). V was shortened by 0 bases and J by 7 bases, with 13 bases between the two germline ends. CDR3 length: 14 residues. Germline V lookup: CDR1 SGHRS, CDR2 YFSETQ. CDR3 nucleotides: TGCGCCAGCAGCTTGGCCGGGGGGCGAAATGAAGCTTTCTTT. It is translated as CASSLAGGRNEAFF. Supplemented by reference TRBV5-1 and TRBJ1-1, the full variable domain reads KAGVTQTPRYLIKTRGQQVTLSCSPISGHRSVSWYQQTPGQGLQFLFEYFSETQRNKGNFPGRFSGRQFSNSRSEMNVSTLELGDSALYLCASSLAGGRNEAFFGQGTRLTVV.

This clone occurred once. The V gene is TRBV6-2 or TRBV6-3, the J gene TRBJ2-1, with D maybe TRBD2 (7 bases). The germline gives CDR1 MNHEY, CDR2 SVGEGT. The ends were cut back, 6 bases at V and 6 bases at J, with 18 bases in the middle. The CDR3 covers 15 residues. The CDR3 bases are TGTGCCAGCAGCATATTGGGGGGGGCAGGCAATGAGCAGTTCTTC. It specifies CASSILGGAGNEQFF.

This clone was counted a few times. This chain connects TRBV12-5 to TRBJ1-5, with D maybe TRBD1 (5 bases). Trimming removed 5 bases from V and 5 bases from J, with 10 bases in between. The CDR3 spans 13 residues. The V gene's germline CDR1 is LGHNT and CDR2 FRNRAP. The CDR3: CASGTDTDQPQHF. The CDR3 coding sequence is TGTGCTAGTGGTACGGACACCGATCAGCCCCAGCATTTT.

The rearrangement joins TRBV6-5 to TRBJ1-2, with 8 bases matching TRBD1. This CDR3 contains 14 residues. The ends lost 6 bases at V and 0 bases at J; junction bases unmatched: 3. Per the germline V gene, CDR1 is MNHEY and CDR2 is SVGAGI. CDR3 sequence reads: CASRTGEANYGYTF. In DNA form, the CDR3 reads TGTGCCAGCAGGACAGGGGAGGCTAACTATGGCTACACCTTC.

The gene calls are TRBV4-1 and TRBJ1-2; 10 bases match TRBD1. The germline CDR1 and CDR2 sequences are MGHRA and YSYEKL. The CDR3 is made up of 17 amino acids. The J segment lost 4 bases and the V segment lost 0 bases, leaving 8 bases of the junction unmatched. The CDR3 DNA follows: TGCGCCAGCAGCCAAGAGACAGGGGGCCCGCTAACCTATGGCTACACCTTC. This translates into CASSQETGGPLTYGYTF.

The chain is built from TRBV11-2 and TRBJ2-7, with D possibly being TRBD1 (5 bases). This CDR3 is 14 amino acids long. V lost 2 bases, J lost 1 base, and 9 bases lay in between. CDR1 and CDR2 (germline): SGHAT, FQNNGV. CDR3 sequence reads: CASSLLQDSYEQYF. The CDR3 DNA sequence: TGTGCCAGCAGCTTATTACAGGATTCCTACGAGCAGTACTTC.

CDR3 nucleotides: TGTGCCTGGAGTGTAGGGTCAGGGGGCAGGTTGAGAGCTAATGAAAAACTGTTTTTT. Translation gives CAWSVGSGGRLRANEKLFF. The rearrangement links TRBV30 to TRBJ1-4; 8 bases line up with TRBD1. The CDR3 totals 19 residues. Trimming removed 0 bases from V and 3 bases from J; junction bases left unmatched: 15. Germline V gives CDR1 GTSNPN, CDR2 SVGIG (reference sequence).

The rearrangement joins TRBV5-8 to TRBJ1-2, with TRBD1 matching over 12 bases. The CDR3 is made up of 16 amino acids. Losses at the gene ends were 4 bases for V and 6 bases for J; bases not matched to a gene: 10. Germline V CDR1 and CDR2: SGHTS, YDEGEE. CDR3 bases: TGTGCCAGCAGCCAAACCGGGACAGGGGGCTTTAATGGCTACACCTTC. This sequence encodes CASSQTGTGGFNGYTF.

This clone was seen a single time. The chain uses TRBV9 and TRBJ2-1; TRBD2 matches at 14 bases. The J segment lost 2 bases and the V segment lost 3 bases, leaving 1 base of the junction unmatched. This CDR3 region has 16 residues. Per germline, CDR1 SGDLS and CDR2 YYNGEE. The CDR3 DNA follows: TGTGCCAGCAGCGGGACTAGCGGGAGGACCTACAATGAGCAGTTCTTC. Translated, it gives CASSGTSGRTYNEQFF.

The rearrangement links TRBV5-1 to TRBJ2-5, with 12 nucleotides matching TRBD2. J lost 1 base, V lost 2 bases, and 6 bases had no gene match. The CDR3 has 17 residues. CDR1 is SGHRS, CDR2 YFSETQ, per germline. CDR3 region: CASSFTSGGLVQETQYF. CDR3 DNA sequence: TGCGCCAGCAGCTTTACTAGCGGGGGGCTAGTCCAAGAGACCCAGTACTTC. The entire variable domain, with the rest obtained from reference TRBV5-1 and TRBJ2-5, is as follows: KAGVTQTPRYLIKTRGQQVTLSCSPISGHRSVSWYQQTPGQGLQFLFEYFSETQRNKGNFPGRFSGRQFSNSRSEMNVSTLELGDSALYLCASSFTSGGLVQETQYFGPGTRLLVL.

CDR3 sequence reads: CASREREVLYEQYF. Written as DNA, the CDR3 is TGTGCCAGCAGGGAACGGGAGGTTCTCTACGAGCAGTACTTC. The chain employs TRBV2 and TRBJ2-7; TRBD2 agrees at 7 bases. The junction had 8 bases not matched to a gene; V was cut back by 6 bases and J by 3 bases. From germline, CDR1 is SNHLY and CDR2 FYNNEI. This CDR3 is 14 amino acids long.

The rearrangement uses TRBV11-3 and TRBJ1-1; 10 bases line up with TRBD1. This CDR3 is built from 15 residues. Germline-derived CDR1 and CDR2 are SGHNT and YENEEA. The V segment lost 5 bases and the J segment 5 bases; nucleotides outside the gene matches: 8. The CDR3 loop is CASSAGTGAGTEAFF. CDR3 in DNA: TGTGCCAGCAGCGCCGGGACAGGGGCGGGTACTGAAGCTTTCTTT.

The chain links TRBV2 to TRBJ1-2; weak D call: TRBD1 (6 bases). The CDR3 runs to 15 residues. V shed 6 bases and J shed 2 bases, with 16 bases lying between them. Per the germline V gene, CDR1 is SNHLY and CDR2 is FYNNEI. CDR3 sequence reads: CASRRRGGENYGYTF. For the CDR3, the DNA is TGTGCCAGCAGGCGGCGGGGGGGCGAGAACTATGGCTACACCTTC.

The chain has TRBV9 and TRBJ2-5; 11 nucleotides agree with TRBD1. This CDR3 has 15 amino acids. Germline CDR1 reads SGDLS; CDR2 reads YYNGEE. Unmatched junction bases numbered 2, after V lost 2 bases and J lost 2 bases. The chain's CDR3 is CASSVGTGGQETQYF. The CDR3 coding sequence is TGTGCCAGCAGCGTCGGGACAGGGGGACAAGAGACCCAGTACTTC.

The rearrangement uses TRBV7-2 and TRBJ2-7; TRBD1 agrees at 8 bases. CDR3 length: 16 amino acids. Trimming at V came to 5 bases and at J to 0 bases, leaving 9 bases not matched to a gene. Germline V gives CDR1 SGHTA, CDR2 FQGNSA. The DNA of the CDR3 is TGTGCCAGCAGCACCCGGACAGGGCATCTCTCCTACGAGCAGTACTTC. Encoded protein: CASSTRTGHLSYEQYF.